The present T cell receptor (beta chain) was sequenced within a study of CD8+ T cells in alopecia areata. Trimming took off 3 bases at V and 8 bases at J, with 11 bases between the two ends. Germline CDR1 reads SNHLY; CDR2 reads FYNNEI. The CDR3 sequence is 13 residues long. Specified treatment: oral pan-JAK inhibitor, 5-10 mg twice daily. This clone came up a few times. cDNA prepared by RNA extraction and subsequent reverse transcription served as the template for sequencing. Profiled with immunoSEQ multiplex PCR; TCRdb holds only in-frame clones, not every one. In the table there are about 120,000 clones, under 65% of which are singletons.

The material was CD4+ T cells sorted from blood, obtained at week 4, from a patient treated with tofacitinib. The origin of this receptor is a human donor with alopecia areata. The V and J genes are TRBV2 and TRBJ2-1, with TRBD1 as a possible D gene (5 bases). CDR3 bases: TGTGCCAGCAGTGACGGCAGGGAAGATGAGCAGTTCTTC. It specifies CASSDGREDEQFF.